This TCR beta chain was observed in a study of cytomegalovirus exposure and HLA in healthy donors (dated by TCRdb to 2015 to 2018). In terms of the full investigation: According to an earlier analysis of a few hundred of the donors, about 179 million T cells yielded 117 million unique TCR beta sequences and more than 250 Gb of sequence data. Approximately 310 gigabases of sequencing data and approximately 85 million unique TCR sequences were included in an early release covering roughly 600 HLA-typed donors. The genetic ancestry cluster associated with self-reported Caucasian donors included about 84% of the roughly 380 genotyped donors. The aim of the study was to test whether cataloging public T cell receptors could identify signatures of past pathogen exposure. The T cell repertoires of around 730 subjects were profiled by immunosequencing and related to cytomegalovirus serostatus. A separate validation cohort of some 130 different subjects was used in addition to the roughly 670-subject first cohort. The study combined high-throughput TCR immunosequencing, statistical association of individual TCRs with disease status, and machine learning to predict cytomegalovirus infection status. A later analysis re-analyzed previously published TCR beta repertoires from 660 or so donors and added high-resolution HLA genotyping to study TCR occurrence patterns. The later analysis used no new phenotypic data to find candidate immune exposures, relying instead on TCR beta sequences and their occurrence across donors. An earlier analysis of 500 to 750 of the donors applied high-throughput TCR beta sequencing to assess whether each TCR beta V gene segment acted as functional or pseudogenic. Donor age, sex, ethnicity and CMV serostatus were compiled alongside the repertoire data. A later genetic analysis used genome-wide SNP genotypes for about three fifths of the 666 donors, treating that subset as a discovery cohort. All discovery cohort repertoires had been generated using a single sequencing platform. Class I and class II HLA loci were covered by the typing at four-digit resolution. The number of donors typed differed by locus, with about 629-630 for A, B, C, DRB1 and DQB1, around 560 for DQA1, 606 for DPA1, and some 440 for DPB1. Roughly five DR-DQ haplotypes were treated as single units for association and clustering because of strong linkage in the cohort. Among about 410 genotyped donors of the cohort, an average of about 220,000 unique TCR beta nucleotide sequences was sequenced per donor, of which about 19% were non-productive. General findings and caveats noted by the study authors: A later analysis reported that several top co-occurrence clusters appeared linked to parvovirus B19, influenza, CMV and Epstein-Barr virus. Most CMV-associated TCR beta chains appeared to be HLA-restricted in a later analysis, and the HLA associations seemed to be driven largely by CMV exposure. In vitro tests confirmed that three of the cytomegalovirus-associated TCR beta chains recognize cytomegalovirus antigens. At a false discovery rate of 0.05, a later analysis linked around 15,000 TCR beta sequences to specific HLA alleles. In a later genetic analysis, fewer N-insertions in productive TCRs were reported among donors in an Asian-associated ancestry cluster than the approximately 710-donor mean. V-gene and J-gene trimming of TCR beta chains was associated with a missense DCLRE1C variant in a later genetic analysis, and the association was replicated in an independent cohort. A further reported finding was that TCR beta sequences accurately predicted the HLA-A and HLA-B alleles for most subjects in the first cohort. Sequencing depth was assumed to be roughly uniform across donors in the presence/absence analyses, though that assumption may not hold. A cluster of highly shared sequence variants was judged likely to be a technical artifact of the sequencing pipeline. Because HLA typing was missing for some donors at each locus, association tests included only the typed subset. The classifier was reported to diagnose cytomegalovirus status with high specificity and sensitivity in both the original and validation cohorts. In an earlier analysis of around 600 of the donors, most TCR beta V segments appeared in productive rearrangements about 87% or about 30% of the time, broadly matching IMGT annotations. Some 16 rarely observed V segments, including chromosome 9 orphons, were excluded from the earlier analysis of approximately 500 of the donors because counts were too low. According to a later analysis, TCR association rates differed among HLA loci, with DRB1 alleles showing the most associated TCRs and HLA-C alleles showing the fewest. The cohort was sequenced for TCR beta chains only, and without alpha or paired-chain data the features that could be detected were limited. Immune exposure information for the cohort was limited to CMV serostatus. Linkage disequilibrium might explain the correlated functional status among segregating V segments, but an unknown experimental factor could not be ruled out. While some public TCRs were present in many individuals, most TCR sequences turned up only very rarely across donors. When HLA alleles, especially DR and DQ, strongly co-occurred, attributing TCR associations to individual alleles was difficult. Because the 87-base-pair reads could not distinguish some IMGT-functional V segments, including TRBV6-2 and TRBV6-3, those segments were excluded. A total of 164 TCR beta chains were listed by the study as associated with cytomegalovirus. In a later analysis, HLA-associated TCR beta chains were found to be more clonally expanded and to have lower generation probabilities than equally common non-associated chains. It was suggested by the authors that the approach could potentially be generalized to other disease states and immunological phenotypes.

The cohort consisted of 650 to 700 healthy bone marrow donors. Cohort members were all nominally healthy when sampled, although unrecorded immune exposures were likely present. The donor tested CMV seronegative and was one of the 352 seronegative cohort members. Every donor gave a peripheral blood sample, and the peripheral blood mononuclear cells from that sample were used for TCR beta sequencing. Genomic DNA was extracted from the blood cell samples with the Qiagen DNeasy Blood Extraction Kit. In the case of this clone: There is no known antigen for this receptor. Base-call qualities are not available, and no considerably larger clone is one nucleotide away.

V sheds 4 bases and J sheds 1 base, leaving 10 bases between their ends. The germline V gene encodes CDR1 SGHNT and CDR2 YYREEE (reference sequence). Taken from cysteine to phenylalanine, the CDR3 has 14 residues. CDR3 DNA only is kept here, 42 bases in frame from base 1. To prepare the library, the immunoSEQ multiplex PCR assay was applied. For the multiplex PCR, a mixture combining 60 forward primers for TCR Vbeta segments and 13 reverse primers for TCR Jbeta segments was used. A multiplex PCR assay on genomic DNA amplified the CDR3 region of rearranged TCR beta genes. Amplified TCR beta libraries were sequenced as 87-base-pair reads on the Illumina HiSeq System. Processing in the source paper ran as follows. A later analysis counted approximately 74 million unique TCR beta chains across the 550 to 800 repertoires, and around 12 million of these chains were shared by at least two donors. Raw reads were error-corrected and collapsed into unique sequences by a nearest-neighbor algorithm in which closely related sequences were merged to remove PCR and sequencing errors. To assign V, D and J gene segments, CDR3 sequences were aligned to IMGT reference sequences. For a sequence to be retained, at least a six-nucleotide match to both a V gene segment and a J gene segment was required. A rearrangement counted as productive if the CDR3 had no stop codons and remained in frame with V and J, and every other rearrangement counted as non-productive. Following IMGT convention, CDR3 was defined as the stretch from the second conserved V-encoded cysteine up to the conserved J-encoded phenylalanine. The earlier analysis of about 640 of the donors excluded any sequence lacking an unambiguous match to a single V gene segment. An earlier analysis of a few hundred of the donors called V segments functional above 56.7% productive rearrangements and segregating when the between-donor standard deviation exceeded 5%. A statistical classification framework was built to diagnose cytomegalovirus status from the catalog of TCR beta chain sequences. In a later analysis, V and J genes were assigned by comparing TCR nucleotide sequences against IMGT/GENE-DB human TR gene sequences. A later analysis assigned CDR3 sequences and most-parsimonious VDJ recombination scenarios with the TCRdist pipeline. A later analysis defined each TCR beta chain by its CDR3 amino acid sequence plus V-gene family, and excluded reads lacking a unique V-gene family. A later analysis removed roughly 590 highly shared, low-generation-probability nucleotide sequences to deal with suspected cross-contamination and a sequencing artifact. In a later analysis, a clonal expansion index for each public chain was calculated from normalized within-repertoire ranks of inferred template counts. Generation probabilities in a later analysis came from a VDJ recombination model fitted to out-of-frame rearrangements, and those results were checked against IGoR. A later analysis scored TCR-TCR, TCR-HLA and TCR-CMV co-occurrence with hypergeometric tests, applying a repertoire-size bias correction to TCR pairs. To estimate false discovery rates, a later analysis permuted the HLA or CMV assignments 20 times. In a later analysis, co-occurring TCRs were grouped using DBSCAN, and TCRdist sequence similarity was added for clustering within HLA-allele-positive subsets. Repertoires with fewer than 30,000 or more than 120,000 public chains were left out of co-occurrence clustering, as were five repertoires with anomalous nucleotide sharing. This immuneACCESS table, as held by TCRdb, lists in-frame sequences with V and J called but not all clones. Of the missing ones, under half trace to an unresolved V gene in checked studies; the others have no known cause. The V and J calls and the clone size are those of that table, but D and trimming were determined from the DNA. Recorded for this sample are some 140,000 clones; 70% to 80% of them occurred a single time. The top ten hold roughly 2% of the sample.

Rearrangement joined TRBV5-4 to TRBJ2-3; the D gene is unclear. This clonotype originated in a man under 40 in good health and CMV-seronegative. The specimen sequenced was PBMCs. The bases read TGTGCCAGCAGCCCGATAGTAGGCACAGATACGCAGTATTTT. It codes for CASSPIVGTDTQYF.